The source of this T cell receptor beta chain is a study of shared clonotypes between healthy human individuals. This clone was recorded once. The data were produced by immunoSEQ multiplex PCR, yet TCRdb's version contains in-frame clones alone and is incomplete. The repertoire consists of roughly 490,000 clones, with roughly four fifths occurring once and the leading ten covering approximately 13%. Those who donated were healthy HIV-negative adults, with no recent acute infections or vaccinations reported. The V gene lost 3 bases and the J gene lost 4 bases, with 9 bases spanning the gap. Germline V CDR1 and CDR2: MNHNS, SASEGT. This CDR3 region has 13 residues.

This clonotype was obtained from a woman aged 40 to 50 in good health. Some clones in this sample may be carry-over from other donors' samples. Source material: PBMCs. This rearrangement joins TRBV6-1 to TRBJ1-2, with D unresolved. The chain's CDR3 is CASSDGEPYGYTF. DNA of the CDR3: TGTGCCAGCAGTGATGGCGAACCCTATGGCTACACCTTC.